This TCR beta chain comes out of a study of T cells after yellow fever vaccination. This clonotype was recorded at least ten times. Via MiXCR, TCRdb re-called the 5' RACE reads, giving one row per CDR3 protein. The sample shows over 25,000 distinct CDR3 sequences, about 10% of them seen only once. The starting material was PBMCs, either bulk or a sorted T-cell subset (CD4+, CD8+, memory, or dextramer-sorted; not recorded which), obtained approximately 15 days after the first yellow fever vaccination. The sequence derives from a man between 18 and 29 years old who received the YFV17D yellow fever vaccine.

The chain's CDR3 is CASGGIRRSTGELFF. CDR3 in DNA: TGTGCCAGCGGTGGTATTAGGAGGAGCACCGGGGAGCTGTTTTTT. This rearrangement joins TRBV11-2 to TRBJ2-2; D perhaps matches TRBD2 (5 bases). Germline CDR1 reads SGHAT; CDR2 reads FQNNGV. Trimming removed 8 bases at V and 4 bases at J, with 17 bases between. The CDR3 sequence is 15 residues long.